The present entry profiles one TCR beta chain with its context. Nobody among the patients had been given any treatment before thyroid surgery. With MiXCR, TCRdb reprocessed the PCR reads. The sample lists about 17,000 clones, 28% occurring once. This specimen comes from a study of metastatic and nonmetastatic thyroid tumors. The CDR3 sequence is 16 residues long. Germline V gene lookup returns CDR1 MNHEY and CDR2 SMNVEV (reference sequence). Trimming took 3 bases from V and 10 from J, leaving 22 bases between them. The sample comprised tumor tissue. This sequence joins TRBV27 and TRBJ2-1; D unresolved. This clonotype was obtained from a female donor with papillary thyroid cancer or a benign thyroid nodule (not recorded which). Some clones in this sample may be carry-over from other donors' samples. CDR3 residues: CASSFYISGSLGEQFF. The CDR3 bases are TGTGCCAGCAGTTTTTATATTTCGGGTAGCTTGGGCGAGCAGTTCTTC.